The 29 T cell receptor beta chains below were found in one sample sequenced in a study of beta chain features in type 1 diabetes. Expressed TCRB transcripts got sequenced, as all isolated RNA was reverse transcribed. Libraries were prepared by immunoSEQ multiplex PCR; TCRdb keeps only in-frame clonotypes and omits some of them. This sample has about 900,000 clones, with 15% to 20% found just once. The sequenced material came from naive CD4+ T cells from blood. The receptors originated from a woman aged 18 to 35 in good health.

The chain employs TRBV2 and TRBJ2-3; TRBD1 might be the D (6 bases). This CDR3 spans 16 amino acids. With 2 bases removed from V and 0 bases from J, the gap between germline ends came to 12 bases. From germline, CDR1 is SNHLY and CDR2 FYNNEI. CDR3 DNA: TGTGCCAGCAGTGAACCAGGGGACCCTAGCACAGATACGCAGTATTTT. The encoded protein is CASSEPGDPSTDTQYF.

This clone was recorded a few times. The gene calls are TRBV27 and TRBJ2-1; D is undetermined. The length of the CDR3 is 13 residues. V shed 1 base and J shed 9 bases, with 10 bases lying between them. The germline CDR1 and CDR2 sequences are MNHEY and SMNVEV (reference sequence). The CDR3 DNA follows: TGTGCCAGCAGTTTATACAAGATTGGTGAGCAGTTCTTC. Translation: CASSLYKIGEQFF.

This clone turned up a few times. This rearrangement joins TRBV4-1 to TRBJ1-3; D gene unclear. CDR1 and CDR2 from the germline V gene are MGHRA and YSYEKL. Between the trimmed V and J ends, which lost 1 base and 4 bases, there was a span of 11 bases. The CDR3 is 15 residues long. CDR3 nucleotides: TGCGCCAGCAGCCAAGTTTCGCTCCAGGGAAACACCATATATTTT. It specifies CASSQVSLQGNTIYF.

The chain couples TRBV18 to TRBJ2-3; a possible D gene is TRBD2 (7 bases). Trimming took 3 bases from V and 0 from J, leaving 16 bases between them. CDR1 KGHSH and CDR2 LQKENI come from the germline V gene. CDR3 length equals 17 residues. The CDR3 coding sequence is TGTGCCAGCTCACCTCGAGCGGGACACCAGAGCACAGATACGCAGTATTTT. The encoded protein is CASSPRAGHQSTDTQYF.

Only a few counts were recorded for this clone. The chain is built from TRBV7-9 and TRBJ2-5; 14 bases map to TRBD2. V dropped 5 bases and J dropped 5; count of bases not matched to a gene: 7. Per the germline V gene, CDR1 is SEHNR and CDR2 is FQNEAQ (reference sequence). The CDR3 length is 16 residues. The CDR3 region is CASSGGLAGVEETQYF. CDR3 sequence (DNA): TGTGCCAGCAGCGGGGGACTAGCGGGAGTTGAGGAGACCCAGTACTTC.

There are a few counts of this clone. V is TRBV27 and J is TRBJ2-7, with D uncertain. The V gene lost 0 bases and the J gene lost 4 bases, with 13 bases spanning the gap. From germline, CDR1 is MNHEY and CDR2 SMNVEV (reference sequence). This CDR3 is built from 15 residues. CDR3 coding DNA: TGTGCCAGCAGTTTATCTGGCAGGCGATCATACGAGCAGTACTTC. Translated: CASSLSGRRSYEQYF.

J is TRBJ2-3 and V is TRBV5-1; 11 positions agree with TRBD2. The CDR3 is made up of 18 amino acids. V trimming: 0 bases; J trimming: 1 base; junction bases outside the gene matches: 7. Germline-derived CDR1 and CDR2 are SGHRS and YFSETQ. CDR3 protein: CASSLDPSGRLGTDTQYF. CDR3 coding DNA: TGCGCCAGCAGCTTGGATCCTAGCGGGAGGCTTGGCACAGATACGCAGTATTTT.

The chain employs TRBV7-8 and TRBJ2-2; D unclear. The CDR3 loop spans 16 amino acids. V lost 5 bases, J lost 4 bases, and 17 bases lay in between. Per the germline V gene, CDR1 is SGHVS and CDR2 is FQNEAQ. CDR3 residues: CASSPGRAPITGELFF. CDR3 bases: TGTGCCAGCAGCCCAGGCCGGGCCCCGATCACCGGGGAGCTGTTTTTT.

The V gene is TRBV4-3, the J gene TRBJ1-3; D is unclear. Germline CDR1 and CDR2: LGHNA and YSLEER. The CDR3 loop spans 14 amino acids. Deletions cut 1 base from V and 3 bases from J, with 7 bases between. For the CDR3, the DNA is TGCGCCAGCAGCCAAGCGGAGAGTGGAAACACCATATATTTT. This encodes CASSQAESGNTIYF.

The gene calls are TRBV14 and TRBJ1-1; 10 nucleotides line up with TRBD1. Per the germline V gene, CDR1 is SGHDN and CDR2 is FVKESK. After removal of 6 bases from V and 6 bases from J, the junction contained 7 bases not matched to a gene. This CDR3 is built from 14 residues. The CDR3 loop is CASSPGQGGAEAFF. The CDR3 region has the DNA TGTGCCAGCAGTCCTGGACAGGGGGGGGCTGAAGCTTTCTTT.

This clone has a handful of counts. DNA of the CDR3: TGTGCCAGCAGCCAACCCACCAGCGGGCCCCCCTACGAGCAGTACTTC. It codes for CASSQPTSGPPYEQYF. The gene calls are TRBV4-2 and TRBJ2-7; D possibly corresponds to TRBD2 (6 bases). Trimming took 2 bases from V and 2 from J, leaving 16 bases between them. Germline CDR1 and CDR2: LGHNA and YNFKEQ. The CDR3 has 16 amino acids.

This clone appeared a few times. This chain uses TRBV6-5 with TRBJ1-3, with D uncertain. The germline gives CDR1 MNHEY, CDR2 SVGAGI. The V end was cut by 7 bases, the J end by 4 bases, with 11 bases between. This CDR3 region has 13 residues. The CDR3 region is CASMSRLGNTIYF. The CDR3 DNA follows: TGTGCCAGCATGAGTCGCTTGGGAAACACCATATATTTT.

DNA for the CDR3: TGTGCCAGCAGTCCAGGAGGATCCCGGCGAGGCTACACCTTC. Translation gives CASSPGGSRRGYTF. V usage is TRBV28 and J usage is TRBJ1-2; the D is unclear. Trimming shortened V by 5 bases and J by 8 bases, and 18 bases separated the two germline ends. The CDR3 loop spans 14 amino acids. Germline CDR1 and CDR2: MDHEN and SYDVKM.

The chain joins TRBV10-3 to TRBJ2-1, with D tentatively TRBD2 (6 bases). Germline V gene sequence: CDR1 ENHRY, CDR2 SYGVKD. With 4 bases removed from V and 3 bases from J, the gap between germline ends came to 16 bases. This CDR3 is 16 amino acids long. This CDR3 is CAISGGIGRRYNEQFF. DNA of the CDR3: TGTGCCATCAGTGGTGGGATCGGGAGACGCTACAATGAGCAGTTCTTC.

The J gene is TRBJ2-5, the V gene TRBV27, with TRBD1 as a possible D gene (6 bases). The ends were cut back, 5 bases at V and 5 bases at J, with 12 bases in the middle. The CDR3 is 13 amino acids. The germline V gene has CDR1 MNHEY and CDR2 SMNVEV (reference sequence). CDR3 in amino acids: CASSPQGMETQYF. The DNA for the CDR3 is TGTGCCAGCAGTCCCCAGGGGATGGAGACCCAGTACTTC.

In regard to this clone: The same CDR3 arises from other DNA sequences in this sample as well. The chain combines TRBV28 with TRBJ1-5; TRBD1 might be the D (5 bases). Looked up from germline, CDR1 is MDHEN and CDR2 is SYDVKM. This CDR3 comprises 15 residues. Trimming cost V 6 bases and J 2 bases, with 14 bases left between them. The CDR3 protein is CASSSEGTGNQPQHF. The CDR3, as DNA: TGTGCCAGCAGCTCAGAGGGGACGGGCAATCAGCCCCAGCATTTT.

This clone showed up just a few times. The V gene is TRBV9, the J gene TRBJ2-2, with D unclear. V dropped 0 bases and J dropped 6 bases, with 15 bases sitting between them. The CDR3 sequence is 16 residues long. The germline CDR1 and CDR2 sequences are SGDLS and YYNGEE. CDR3 region: CASSVGLTAGPGELFF. Here the CDR3 DNA reads TGTGCCAGCAGCGTAGGGTTAACAGCCGGTCCCGGGGAGCTGTTTTTT.

J is TRBJ1-2 and V is TRBV6-6; D is uncertain. The CDR3 sequence is 11 residues long. Trimming left V 2 bases short and J 3 bases short, with 1 base between. Germline CDR1 and CDR2: MNHNY and SVGAGI (reference sequence). CDR3 sequence reads: CASSYDYGYTF. The CDR3 DNA follows: TGTGCCAGCAGTTACGACTATGGCTACACCTTC.

The chain uses TRBV7-8 and TRBJ1-1; the D is unclear. Germline lookup yields CDR1 SGHVS and CDR2 FQNEAQ. The CDR3 has 13 residues. V gave up 3 bases and J gave up 3 bases, with 8 bases separating them. CDR3 bases: TGTGCCAGCAGCTTTGGGTTTGACACTGAAGCTTTCTTT. It encodes CASSFGFDTEAFF.

This clone was seen a few times. The chain carries TRBV15 and TRBJ2-1; 9 bases are shared with TRBD2. The CDR3 loop spans 14 amino acids. Germline assignment: CDR1 LNHNV and CDR2 YYDKDF (reference sequence). V shed 8 bases and J 5 bases; nucleotides not matched to a gene: 7. CDR3 in amino acids: CATGEAGGHNEQFF. Here the CDR3 DNA reads TGTGCCACCGGGGAAGCGGGAGGCCACAATGAGCAGTTCTTC. Based on the CDR3 plus reference TRBV15 and TRBJ2-1, the full variable domain is DAMVIQNPRYQVTQFGKPVTLSCSQTLNHNVMYWYQQKSSQAPKLLFHYYDKDFNNEADTPDNFQSRRPNTSFCFLDIRSPGLGDTAMYLCATGEAGGHNEQFFGPGTRLTVL.

The rearrangement joins TRBV25-1 to TRBJ2-2; 13 nucleotides match TRBD2. The J segment lost 6 bases and the V segment lost 6 bases, leaving 1 base of the junction unmatched. Germline V lookup: CDR1 MGHDK, CDR2 SYGVNS. The CDR3 covers 14 residues. In DNA, the CDR3 is TGTGCCAGCAGACTAGCGGGAGGGGCCGGGGAGCTGTTTTTT. Translation: CASRLAGGAGELFF.

The chain has TRBV27 and TRBJ2-1; 8 bases map to TRBD1. Germline V gene lookup returns CDR1 MNHEY and CDR2 SMNVEV (reference sequence). The CDR3 runs to 14 residues. V lost 5 bases and J lost 12; bases outside the gene matches: 12. The DNA of the CDR3 is TGTGCCAGCAGTCCCGGGACAGGCCAACGACGGCAGTTCTTC. Its translation: CASSPGTGQRRQFF.

The genes are TRBV7-6 and TRBJ2-1; the D gene is possibly TRBD1 (6 bases). The CDR3 runs 17 residues. V lost 4 bases, J lost 1 base, and 17 bases lay in between. CDR1 and CDR2 from the germline V gene are SGHVS and FNYEAQ. The chain's CDR3 is CASSSWGTSGSYNEQFF. The CDR3 DNA is TGTGCCAGCAGCTCATGGGGGACAAGCGGTTCCTACAATGAGCAGTTCTTC.

This clone turned up a few times. Other DNA sequences in the same sample also yield this CDR3. The rearrangement links TRBV5-4 to TRBJ2-2; 7 bases are a match to TRBD1. V dropped 0 bases and J dropped 4; count of bases not matched to a gene: 0. The CDR3 sequence is 14 residues long. Germline CDR1 is SGHNT and CDR2 is YYREEE (reference sequence). The CDR3 bases are TGTGCCAGCAGCTTGGGACAGGGCACCGGGGAGCTGTTTTTT. Translation gives CASSLGQGTGELFF.

The sample holds a few counts of this clone. V usage is TRBV19 and J usage is TRBJ1-1; TRBD1 matches 7 bases. Per the germline V gene, CDR1 is LNHDA and CDR2 is SQIVND (reference sequence). The CDR3 is 16 residues long. Trimming at V came to 2 bases and at J to 0 bases, leaving 6 bases not matched to a gene. CDR3 protein: CASSIPQGRMNTEAFF. CDR3 nucleotides: TGTGCCAGTAGTATACCACAGGGGAGAATGAACACTGAAGCTTTCTTT.

This clone was observed a few times. Other DNA variants within this sample encode the same CDR3. CDR3 nucleotides: TGTGCCAGCAGCTTAGGGACTAGCGGGAGTGATACGCAGTATTTT. As protein: CASSLGTSGSDTQYF. The rearrangement uses TRBV7-2 and TRBJ2-3, with 13 nucleotides matching TRBD2. The germline V gene has CDR1 SGHTA and CDR2 FQGNSA. The CDR3 covers 15 residues. Trimming took 1 base from V and 6 from J; bases not matched to a gene: 1. The full variable domain, with the rest looked up from reference TRBV7-2 and TRBJ2-3, is GAGVSQSPSNKVTEKGKDVELRCDPISGHTALYWYRQSLGQGLEFLIYFQGNSAPDKSGLPSDRFSAERTGGSVSTLTIQRTQQEDSAVYLCASSLGTSGSDTQYFGPGTRLTVL.

This clone occurred a few times. The V gene is TRBV7-2, the J gene TRBJ2-5; no clear D gene. The DNA end is a closer match to TRBJ2-7, so the J assignment may be wrong. This CDR3 is built from 14 residues. Germline lookup yields CDR1 SGHTA and CDR2 FQGNSA. In nucleotides, the CDR3 is TGTGCCAGCAGCCCCTCGGGCGGTTCCTACGAGCAGTACTTC. As protein: CASSPSGGSYEQYF.

This clone occurred a few times. This sequence joins TRBV6-5 and TRBJ2-5; maybe TRBD1 (5 bases). This CDR3 has 14 amino acids. Germline V gene lookup returns CDR1 MNHEY and CDR2 SVGAGI. Trimming took off 6 bases at V and 0 bases at J, with 11 bases between the two ends. CDR3: CASSLDRNQETQYF. The CDR3 coding sequence is TGTGCCAGCAGCCTAGACAGAAACCAAGAGACCCAGTACTTC.

There are a few counts of this clone. V usage is TRBV9 and J usage is TRBJ2-3; 9 bases are a match to TRBD2. V lost 3 bases to trimming and J lost 1 base; unmatched junction nucleotides: 0. CDR1 SGDLS and CDR2 YYNGEE come from the germline V gene. The CDR3 sequence is 14 residues long. CDR3 region: CASSGTSGTDTQYF. CDR3 in DNA: TGTGCCAGCAGCGGGACTAGCGGCACAGATACGCAGTATTTT. The full variable domain, with the rest looked up from reference TRBV9 and TRBJ2-3, is DSGVTQTPKHLITATGQRVTLRCSPRSGDLSVYWYQQSLDQGLQFLIQYYNGEERAKGNILERFSAQQFPDLHSELNLSSLELGDSALYFCASSGTSGTDTQYFGPGTRLTVL.